The next 30 T cell receptor beta chains were all read from a single sample in a study of CD8 T cells in ankylosing spondylitis. Study findings and constraints: Ankylosing spondylitis blood seemed to carry a telltale TCR beta motif made of roughly 8 highly homologous variants.

Antigens of these TCRs are unknown. Each CDR3 protein gets one entry after TCRdb re-called the 5' RACE reads with MiXCR. The sample includes over 700,000 distinct CDR3 sequences, around 20% seen only once; the top ten take 15% to 20%. Sequenced input: blood, either unsorted or a sorted T cell fraction (not recorded which). The receptors were sampled from a male donor with ankylosing spondylitis.

This clonotype appeared a few times. The genes are TRBV15 and TRBJ2-1; D perhaps matches TRBD2 (5 bases). The CDR3 sequence is 20 residues long. CDR1 is LNHNV, CDR2 YYDKDF, per germline (reference sequence). V dropped 0 bases and J dropped 6 bases, with 27 bases sitting between them. CDR3 DNA sequence: TGTGCCACCAGCAGAGAGTTTTTGCGGGTTTCAACCATAGGGCGCAATGAGCAGTTCTTC. Residues: CATSREFLRVSTIGRNEQFF.

The chain combines TRBV2 with TRBJ1-3, with 7 bases matching TRBD1. The germline CDR1 and CDR2 sequences are SNHLY and FYNNEI. The CDR3 extends over 16 amino acids. The trim removed 6 bases at V and 6 bases at J, leaving 14 bases unmatched. CDR3 sequence (DNA): TGTGCCAGCAGCCGACAGGGAGGTGTCGGCCCAAACACCATATATTTT. It translates to CASSRQGGVGPNTIYF. Combining the CDR3 with reference TRBV2 and TRBJ1-3 gives the whole variable domain EPEVTQTPSHQVTQMGQEVILRCVPISNHLYFYWYRQILGQKVEFLVSFYNNEISEKSEIFDDQFSVERPDGSNFTLKIRSTKLEDSAMYFCASSRQGGVGPNTIYFGEGSWLTVV.

This clonotype was found a few times. This rearrangement joins TRBV7-2 to TRBJ2-3, with D perhaps TRBD1 or TRBD2 (6 bases each). Germline CDR1 reads SGHTA; CDR2 reads FQGNSA. Trimming removed 5 bases at V and 0 bases at J, with 18 bases between. This CDR3 has 17 residues. The chain's CDR3 is CASSRVRGPPSTDTQYF. The DNA for the CDR3 is TGTGCCAGCAGCCGTGTTCGGGGGCCGCCAAGCACAGATACGCAGTATTTT.

This clonotype was counted a few times. The V gene is TRBV24-1, the J gene TRBJ2-2; 8 bases map to TRBD1. This CDR3 is 16 amino acids long. Germline CDR1 and CDR2: KGHDR and SFDVKD. Trimming removed 5 bases from V and 1 base from J; junction bases left unmatched: 5. CDR3 sequence (DNA): TGTGCCACCAGTGGATTGGGGACAGGGAACACCGGGGAGCTGTTTTTT. Protein: CATSGLGTGNTGELFF.

V gene TRBV6-5 combines with J gene TRBJ2-3; no reliable D call. The germline CDR1 and CDR2 sequences are MNHEY and SVGAGI. Between the trimmed V and J ends, which lost 0 bases and 2 bases, there was a span of 9 bases. This CDR3 comprises 15 residues. CDR3 protein: CASSYSGSPTDTQYF. CDR3 bases: TGTGCCAGCAGTTACTCCGGCAGTCCCACAGATACGCAGTATTTT.

A few counts support this clonotype. The CDR3 coding sequence is TGCAGTGCTAGAAAAACCGGGACAGTCTATGGCTACACCTTC. Protein sequence: CSARKTGTVYGYTF. This chain uses TRBV20-1 with TRBJ1-2; 7 bases are a match to TRBD1. Germline trimming cut 2 bases from V and 4 bases from J; bases unmatched to any gene: 7. This CDR3 is built from 14 residues. The germline gives CDR1 DFQATT, CDR2 SNEGSKA (reference sequence).

This clonotype was counted only a few times. One end of the junction varies from germline; a read error may be responsible. The chain carries TRBV24-1 and TRBJ2-5, with D maybe TRBD2 (5 bases). Germline V gene sequence: CDR1 KGHDR, CDR2 SFDVKD. This CDR3 region has 13 residues. Here the CDR3 reads CATSGLNQETQYF. CDR3 DNA sequence: TGTGCCACAAGTGGACTTAATCAAGAGACCCAGTACTTC.

A few counts support this clonotype. This chain joins TRBV7-9 and TRBJ2-1; the D gene is possibly TRBD2 (6 bases). The CDR3 consists of 17 residues. V was cut by 4 bases and J by 6 bases, with 22 bases left in between. Per the germline V gene, CDR1 is SEHNR and CDR2 is FQNEAQ (reference sequence). The CDR3 is CASSSPVAAKAGNEQFF. The CDR3 DNA sequence: TGTGCCAGCAGCTCCCCAGTAGCGGCCAAGGCGGGCAATGAGCAGTTCTTC.

The chain employs TRBV12-3 or TRBV12-4 and TRBJ2-3; TRBD2 agrees at 8 bases. This CDR3 comprises 16 residues. The ends lost 3 bases at V and 5 bases at J; junction bases unmatched: 10. CDR3 DNA: TGTGCCAGCAGTTTCCCGACGGGAGGGCCGGAAGATACGCAGTATTTT. Amino acids: CASSFPTGGPEDTQYF.

This clonotype has just a few counts. The chain is built from TRBV2 and TRBJ1-1; 7 bases fit TRBD1. With 11 bases clipped from V and 9 bases from J, the junction kept 12 bases outside the gene matches. The CDR3 length is 12 residues. CDR1 and CDR2 from the germline V gene are SNHLY and FYNNEI. CDR3 DNA sequence: TGTGCCCGATATGACAGGGCAGGGAAAGCTTTCTTT. Its protein is CARYDRAGKAFF.

This sequence joins TRBV5-1 and TRBJ1-3; TRBD1 matches 7 bases. This CDR3 contains 16 residues. The V gene end was trimmed by 0 bases and the J gene end by 0 bases; junction bases not matched to a gene: 3. Looked up from germline, CDR1 is SGHRS and CDR2 is YFSETQ. CDR3 bases: TGCGCCAGCAGCTTGGGACAGGGAGGCTCTGGAAACACCATATATTTT. As protein: CASSLGQGGSGNTIYF.

This clonotype was detected only a few times. The J gene is TRBJ1-4, the V gene TRBV12-3 or TRBV12-4, with a weak D call TRBD1 (5 bases). There are 15 residues in the CDR3. The V and J ends lost 6 bases and 0 bases respectively, with 11 bases between them. The CDR3 sequence is CASSPGAPTNEKLFF. CDR3 nucleotide sequence: TGTGCCAGCAGCCCCGGGGCTCCAACTAATGAAAAACTGTTTTTT.

This clonotype was detected ten times or more. The J gene is TRBJ2-7, the V gene TRBV5-1; D unclear. V was trimmed by 0 bases and J by 6 bases, leaving 19 bases between them. CDR1 SGHRS and CDR2 YFSETQ come from the germline V gene. The CDR3 sequence is 16 residues long. CDR3 amino acids: CASSLDGAPNPSEQYF. The CDR3 DNA is TGCGCCAGCAGCTTGGACGGTGCGCCTAATCCTAGCGAGCAGTACTTC.

This clonotype occurred many times. The chain employs TRBV14 and TRBJ1-5; possible D gene TRBD1, 5 bases. Germline CDR1 is SGHDN and CDR2 is FVKESK. The CDR3 covers 12 residues. V shed 3 bases and J shed 7 bases, with 7 bases lying between them. CDR3 DNA: TGTGCCAGCAGCCAGGGGGAGCAGCCCCAGCATTTT. Encoded protein: CASSQGEQPQHF. Complete variable domain (other parts from reference TRBV14 and TRBJ1-5): EAGVTQFPSHSVIEKGQTVTLRCDPISGHDNLYWYRRVMGKEIKFLLHFVKESKQDESGMPNNRFLAERTGGTYSTLKVQPAELEDSGVYFCASSQGEQPQHFGDGTRLSIL.

This clonotype was seen a handful of times. The gene calls are TRBV5-1 and TRBJ2-5; D could derive from TRBD1 or TRBD2 (5 bases each). Germline loops: CDR1 SGHRS, CDR2 YFSETQ. The CDR3 is made up of 14 amino acids. Between the trimmed V and J ends, which lost 0 bases and 5 bases, there was a span of 11 bases. The CDR3 DNA follows: TGCGCCAGCAGCTTGGAGAGGGGAGTGGAGACCCAGTACTTC. Its protein is CASSLERGVETQYF.

The gene calls are TRBV6-1 and TRBJ2-7; the match to TRBD1 covers 8 bases. V lost 5 bases and J lost 2; bases outside the gene matches: 14. The CDR3 has 17 residues. The germline CDR1 and CDR2 sequences are MNHNS and SASEGT. The CDR3 DNA reads TGTGCCAGCAGTCGAATTACCACCGGGACAGGAGCCTACGAGCAGTACTTC. It translates to CASSRITTGTGAYEQYF.

This clonotype was detected ten times or more. The CDR3 sequence is CATALRRSYNEQFF. Here the CDR3 DNA reads TGTGCCACCGCCCTCCGACGGTCCTACAATGAGCAGTTCTTC. This rearrangement joins TRBV15 to TRBJ2-1; D gene uncertain. Per germline, CDR1 LNHNV and CDR2 YYDKDF (reference sequence). The CDR3 is 14 amino acids. Trimming took 8 bases from V and 1 from J, leaving 12 bases between them.

The gene calls are TRBV28 and TRBJ1-1; 11 bases match TRBD1. The CDR3 runs 15 residues. CDR1 is MDHEN and CDR2 is SYDVKM in the germline V gene. V trimming: 5 bases; J trimming: 8 bases; junction bases outside the gene matches: 10. The CDR3 reads CASSQFPGQGGEAFF. CDR3 bases: TGTGCCAGCAGTCAGTTCCCGGGACAGGGGGGAGAAGCTTTCTTT.

This clonotype occurred many times. V is TRBV29-1 and J is TRBJ2-7, with 9 bases matching TRBD1. The length of the CDR3 is 13 residues. V dropped 4 bases and J dropped 2; count of bases not matched to a gene: 3. Germline CDR1 is SQVTM and CDR2 is ANQGSEA. CDR3 DNA: TGCAGCGTTGTGGGGACAGGGACCTACGAGCAGTACTTC. It is translated as CSVVGTGTYEQYF.

This clonotype showed up many times. The CDR3 region is CASSVRQGAETQYF. The CDR3 nucleotides read TGTGCCAGCAGCGTCCGACAGGGGGCTGAGACCCAGTACTTC. The V call is TRBV12-3 or TRBV12-4, the J call TRBJ2-5, with TRBD1 matching 10 bases. There are 14 residues in the CDR3. The V segment lost 6 bases and the J segment 5 bases; nucleotides outside the gene matches: 6.

The rearrangement joins TRBV12-3 or TRBV12-4 to TRBJ2-5; D might be TRBD2 (6 bases). The CDR3 totals 12 residues. Deletions cut 6 bases from V and 13 bases from J, with 18 bases between. The CDR3 loop is CASSRRRDSAYF. CDR3 nucleotides: TGTGCCAGCAGCCGCCGACGGGACTCCGCGTACTTC.

The chain employs TRBV11-2 and TRBJ1-1; tentatively, D is TRBD1 (5 bases). The CDR3 runs to 17 residues. In germline, CDR1 is SGHAT, CDR2 FQNNGV. V lost 1 base and J 0 bases, leaving 15 bases between the germline ends. The CDR3 DNA reads as TGTGCCAGCAGCTTAGTCCCCGACAGTGTCCTGAACACTGAAGCTTTCTTT. It is translated as CASSLVPDSVLNTEAFF.

This clonotype was counted a few times. The chain links TRBV2 to TRBJ2-3; TRBD1 matches at 7 bases. Trimming at V came to 7 bases and at J to 0 bases, leaving 4 bases not matched to a gene. Germline V gene lookup returns CDR1 SNHLY and CDR2 FYNNEI. The CDR3 extends over 14 amino acids. CDR3 nucleotide sequence: TGTGCCAGCACCGGGGACAGCAGCACAGATACGCAGTATTTT. As protein: CASTGDSSTDTQYF.

V usage is TRBV6-4 and J usage is TRBJ2-7; the D gene is possibly TRBD1 (6 bases). With 4 bases removed from V and 5 bases from J, the gap between germline ends came to 9 bases. This CDR3 has 12 amino acids. Germline values: CDR1 MRHNA, CDR2 SNTAGT. CDR3 amino acids: CASSVQGHEQYF. The CDR3 DNA follows: TGTGCCAGCAGTGTACAGGGCCACGAGCAGTACTTC.

The genes are TRBV27 and TRBJ2-2; no clear D gene. The CDR3 length is 16 residues. V lost 4 bases, J lost 0 bases, and 12 bases lay in between. Germline values: CDR1 MNHEY, CDR2 SMNVEV (reference sequence). DNA of the CDR3: TGTGCCAGCAGTTCGCTATCGCTCGCGAACACCGGGGAGCTGTTTTTT. Protein product: CASSSLSLANTGELFF.

Ten or more counts support this clonotype. The chain combines TRBV3-1 with TRBJ2-1, with 9 bases matching TRBD2. Germline trimming cut 3 bases from V and 0 bases from J; bases unmatched to any gene: 3. This CDR3 is 16 amino acids long. Per germline, CDR1 LGHDT and CDR2 YNNKEL (reference sequence). CDR3 region: CASSQISGGSYNEQFF. DNA for the CDR3: TGTGCCAGCAGCCAGATTAGCGGGGGCTCCTACAATGAGCAGTTCTTC.

The V call is TRBV4-1, the J call TRBJ2-7; D uncertain. CDR3 length equals 13 residues. Germline CDR1 MGHRA, CDR2 YSYEKL. The V gene lost 2 bases and the J gene lost 2 bases, with 7 bases spanning the gap. The CDR3 reads CASSQLAAYEQYF. The CDR3 region has the DNA TGCGCCAGCAGCCAATTGGCTGCCTACGAGCAGTACTTC.

The V call is TRBV5-1, the J call TRBJ1-1; a weak D match, TRBD1 (5 bases). V lost 3 bases to trimming and J lost 4 bases, with 16 bases between them. Germline CDR1 is SGHRS and CDR2 is YFSETQ. The CDR3 loop spans 15 amino acids. CDR3 protein: CASSWGYAGGTEAFF. Here the CDR3 DNA reads TGCGCCAGCAGCTGGGGATATGCCGGGGGCACTGAAGCTTTCTTT.

Only a few counts were recorded for this clonotype. The CDR3, as DNA: TGCAGTGCTAGTTTATCTCGACGGATGAACACTGAAGCTTTCTTT. Encoded protein: CSASLSRRMNTEAFF. The chain uses TRBV20-1 and TRBJ1-1; D uncertain. Per the germline V gene, CDR1 is DFQATT and CDR2 is SNEGSKA (reference sequence). The V and J ends lost 3 bases and 0 bases respectively, with 14 bases between them. CDR3 length: 15 amino acids.

This clonotype has a handful of counts. This chain uses TRBV4-1 with TRBJ1-4; the D is unclear. The CDR3 has 11 residues. Germline CDR1 and CDR2: MGHRA and YSYEKL. Trimming removed 3 bases at V and 11 bases at J, with 7 bases between. CDR3 sequence reads: CASSQPDKLFF. For the CDR3, the DNA is TGCGCCAGCAGCCAGCCCGACAAACTGTTTTTT.